A selection of T cell receptor beta chains follows, all from one sample in a study of blood T cell repertoires in COVID-19. Sequencing used immunoSEQ multiplex PCR; TCRdb keeps in-frame clones, though not all of them. Of over 120,000 clones in the sample, approximately 82% were seen once. The sequencing input was peripheral blood. These receptors came from a man aged 60 to 69 with active or convalescent COVID-19. The CDR3 runs from the conserved cysteine through the conserved F or W. The D gene is left open where the match is weak. Part of the rows lack a size; the others show once, few, many or a class for expanded clones.

j_gene: TRBJ1-5; len: 16; v_gene: TRBV6-5; abundance: NA; d_gene: NA; CDR3nt: TGTGCCAGCAGTTACTCTTATCAGGGAACGAATCAGCCCCAGCATTTT; CDR3aa: CASSYSYQGTNQPQHF
j_gene: TRBJ1-4; len: 12; v_gene: TRBV28; abundance: NA; d_gene: NA; CDR3nt: TGTGCCAGCAAAGGGGGTAATGAAAAACTGTTTTTT; CDR3aa: CASKGGNEKLFF
j_gene: TRBJ2-7; len: 16; v_gene: TRBV7-9; abundance: once; d_gene: TRBD2; CDR3nt: TGTGCCAGCAGCTCGTACCCAGCGGGGGGGGCCTACGAGCAGTACTTC; CDR3aa: CASSSYPAGGAYEQYF
j_gene: TRBJ1-1; len: 15; v_gene: TRBV15; abundance: NA; d_gene: NA; CDR3nt: TGTGCCACCAGCAGACCATTCCAAGGGGCCTCGGAAGCTTTCTTT; CDR3aa: CATSRPFQGASEAFF
j_gene: TRBJ2-5; len: 14; v_gene: TRBV5-1; abundance: NA; d_gene: TRBD2; CDR3nt: TGCGCCAGCACCAACGGGGGGTCCCGGGAGACCCAGTACTTC; CDR3aa: CASTNGGSRETQYF
j_gene: TRBJ1-5; len: 12; v_gene: TRBV6-6; abundance: NA; d_gene: NA; CDR3nt: TGTGCCAGCAGCCCGGGCAATCAGCCCCAGCATTTT; CDR3aa: CASSPGNQPQHF
j_gene: TRBJ2-3; len: 11; v_gene: TRBV20-1; abundance: few; d_gene: NA; CDR3nt: TGCAGCACGGAGGACACAGATACGCAGTATTTT; CDR3aa: CSTEDTDTQYF
j_gene: TRBJ2-1; len: 15; v_gene: TRBV7-7; abundance: NA; d_gene: TRBD2; CDR3nt: TGTGCTAGCAGCTTACTCCTAGCGGGGACCGATGAGCAGTTCTTC; CDR3aa: CASSLLLAGTDEQFF
j_gene: TRBJ2-6; len: 15; v_gene: TRBV6-5; abundance: NA; d_gene: NA; CDR3nt: TGTGCCAGCAGGCGAACGGGGGGCGGGGCCAACGTCCTGACTTTC; CDR3aa: CASRRTGGGANVLTF
j_gene: TRBJ2-5; len: 14; v_gene: TRBV9; abundance: NA; d_gene: NA; CDR3nt: TGTGCCAGCAACGATGGCCCCCCAGGAGGGACCCAGTACTTC; CDR3aa: CASNDGPPGGTQYF
j_gene: TRBJ1-1; len: 13; v_gene: TRBV29-1; abundance: NA; d_gene: NA; CDR3nt: TGCAGCGTTGTCGTTGGAGGGAACACTGAAGCTTTCTTT; CDR3aa: CSVVVGGNTEAFF
j_gene: TRBJ1-1; len: 17; v_gene: TRBV29-1; abundance: NA; d_gene: TRBD1; CDR3nt: TGCAGCGTTGGGCCCACAACTGGGACAGGGGAGAACACTGAAGCTTTCTTT; CDR3aa: CSVGPTTGTGENTEAFF
j_gene: TRBJ1-1; len: 14; v_gene: TRBV10-3; abundance: NA; d_gene: TRBD1; CDR3nt: TGTGCCATCACCCGGACAGGGTGGGACACTGAAGCTTTCTTT; CDR3aa: CAITRTGWDTEAFF
j_gene: TRBJ1-3; len: 15; v_gene: TRBV4-1; abundance: NA; d_gene: NA; CDR3nt: TGCGCCAGCAGCCAAGGACAGCTCTCTGGAAACACCATATATTTT; CDR3aa: CASSQGQLSGNTIYF
j_gene: TRBJ2-2; len: 17; v_gene: TRBV7-9; abundance: NA; d_gene: TRBD1; CDR3nt: TGTGCCAGCGTCAGGGGGACCCAGGCGTTGGACACCGGGGAGCTGTTTTTT; CDR3aa: CASVRGTQALDTGELFF
j_gene: TRBJ1-1; len: 12; v_gene: TRBV6-5; abundance: NA; d_gene: NA; CDR3nt: TGTGCCAGCAGTTTTCAGACACGAGAAGCTTTCTTT; CDR3aa: CASSFQTREAFF
j_gene: TRBJ1-2; len: 16; v_gene: TRBV27; abundance: NA; d_gene: TRBD1; CDR3nt: TGTGCCAGCAGTTTAGATCGGACAGGGGTCGTCGGTGGCTACACCTTC; CDR3aa: CASSLDRTGVVGGYTF
j_gene: TRBJ2-1; len: 15; v_gene: TRBV7-8; abundance: once; d_gene: TRBD2; CDR3nt: TGTGCCAGCAGCTTAGACGCGGGAGGGCGGGATGAGCAGTTCTTC; CDR3aa: CASSLDAGGRDEQFF
j_gene: TRBJ1-1; len: 14; v_gene: TRBV10-3; abundance: NA; d_gene: TRBD1; CDR3nt: TGTGCCATCAGTGGGGACAGGGGGAACACTGAAGCTTTCTTT; CDR3aa: CAISGDRGNTEAFF
j_gene: TRBJ2-2; len: 15; v_gene: TRBV18; abundance: few; d_gene: NA; CDR3nt: TGTGCCAGCTCACCACCGTCCAAGAACACCGGGGAGCTGTTTTTT; CDR3aa: CASSPPSKNTGELFF
j_gene: TRBJ2-7; len: 14; v_gene: TRBV4-3; abundance: NA; d_gene: TRBD1; CDR3nt: TGCGCCAGCAGCCAAGGGGGACAGGGGGCAGAGCAGTACTTC; CDR3aa: CASSQGGQGAEQYF
j_gene: TRBJ2-5; len: 15; v_gene: TRBV15; abundance: NA; d_gene: TRBD2; CDR3nt: TGTGCCACCAGCAGTAGGACTAGCGGCCAAGAGACCCAGTACTTC; CDR3aa: CATSSRTSGQETQYF
j_gene: TRBJ1-5; len: 13; v_gene: TRBV19; abundance: NA; d_gene: NA; CDR3nt: TGTGCCAGTAGTATGCAGGGCGGTCAGCCCCAGCATTTT; CDR3aa: CASSMQGGQPQHF
j_gene: TRBJ2-7; len: 15; v_gene: TRBV6-5; abundance: NA; d_gene: TRBD1; CDR3nt: TGTGCCAGCAGTTACTCTGGGACAGGGGTCTACGAGCAGTACTTC; CDR3aa: CASSYSGTGVYEQYF
j_gene: TRBJ1-6; len: 16; v_gene: TRBV3-1/TRBV3-2; abundance: NA; d_gene: NA; CDR3nt: TGTGCCAGCAGCCTCCGCCCTGGGCAGGCTAGCTTCACCCTCCACTTT; CDR3aa: CASSLRPGQASFTLHF
j_gene: TRBJ1-6; len: 16; v_gene: TRBV4-1; abundance: NA; d_gene: TRBD1; CDR3nt: TGCGCCAGCAGCCAAACTCCGGGACAGGGAGGTTCACCCCTCCACTTT; CDR3aa: CASSQTPGQGGSPLHF
j_gene: TRBJ1-5; len: 13; v_gene: TRBV19; abundance: NA; d_gene: TRBD1; CDR3nt: TGTGCCAGTACAGGGACAGGGAATCAGCCCCAGCATTTT; CDR3aa: CASTGTGNQPQHF
j_gene: TRBJ1-1; len: 14; v_gene: TRBV11-2; abundance: NA; d_gene: NA; CDR3nt: TGTGCCAGCAGCTTAGTGAGGGCAGACACTGAAGCTTTCTTT; CDR3aa: CASSLVRADTEAFF
j_gene: TRBJ1-2; len: 14; v_gene: TRBV19; abundance: NA; d_gene: NA; CDR3nt: TGTGCCAGTACCCGGGACACCTCCGCTGGGGGCTACACCTTC; CDR3aa: CASTRDTSAGGYTF
j_gene: TRBJ1-1; len: 16; v_gene: TRBV7-2; abundance: NA; d_gene: TRBD1; CDR3nt: TGTGCCAGCAGCACCAGGGGGACAGGGCCGAACACTGAAGCTTTCTTT; CDR3aa: CASSTRGTGPNTEAFF
j_gene: TRBJ1-2; len: 15; v_gene: TRBV7-9; abundance: NA; d_gene: NA; CDR3nt: TGTGCCAGCAGCCCCGAGCCGGGACAAAACTATGGCTACACCTTC; CDR3aa: CASSPEPGQNYGYTF
j_gene: TRBJ2-7; len: 15; v_gene: TRBV7-9; abundance: NA; d_gene: TRBD1; CDR3nt: TGTGCCAGCAGCTTTGCCGACAGGGACCTATACGAGCAGTACTTC; CDR3aa: CASSFADRDLYEQYF
j_gene: TRBJ2-5; len: 17; v_gene: TRBV7-9; abundance: NA; d_gene: TRBD2; CDR3nt: TGTGCCAGCAGTTTGGCCTGGACTAGCGGGGACCAAGAGACCCAGTACTTC; CDR3aa: CASSLAWTSGDQETQYF
j_gene: TRBJ1-6; len: 16; v_gene: TRBV4-3; abundance: few; d_gene: NA; CDR3nt: TGCGCCAGCAGCCAAGAGGGAGGCGGGGGCTGGTCACCCCTCCACTTT; CDR3aa: CASSQEGGGGWSPLHF
j_gene: TRBJ1-6; len: 13; v_gene: TRBV11-3; abundance: NA; d_gene: NA; CDR3nt: TGTGCCAGCAGCTTCACAGATAATTCACCCCTCCACTTT; CDR3aa: CASSFTDNSPLHF
j_gene: TRBJ1-2; len: 18; v_gene: TRBV28; abundance: NA; d_gene: NA; CDR3nt: TGTGCCAGCAACTATAAGTTCGGGCAGGGAGGTTCTCGCTATGGCTACACCTTC; CDR3aa: CASNYKFGQGGSRYGYTF
j_gene: TRBJ1-1; len: 14; v_gene: TRBV18; abundance: NA; d_gene: NA; CDR3nt: TGTGCCAGCTCACCATTAGGGGTCGGCACTGAAGCTTTCTTT; CDR3aa: CASSPLGVGTEAFF
j_gene: TRBJ2-1; len: 16; v_gene: TRBV5-4; abundance: NA; d_gene: NA; CDR3nt: TGTGCCAGCAGCTTGCCTAAGGGGGCAAAGGGAGGTGAGCAGTTCTTC; CDR3aa: CASSLPKGAKGGEQFF
j_gene: TRBJ1-6; len: 16; v_gene: TRBV27; abundance: NA; d_gene: NA; CDR3nt: TGTGCCAGCAGTTTATGGGGGAGGGACTATAATTCACCCCTCCACTTT; CDR3aa: CASSLWGRDYNSPLHF
j_gene: TRBJ1-6; len: 14; v_gene: TRBV18; abundance: NA; d_gene: TRBD1; CDR3nt: TGTGCCAGCTCAAAGGGACAGAATAATTCACCCCTCCACTTT; CDR3aa: CASSKGQNNSPLHF
j_gene: TRBJ2-1; len: 15; v_gene: TRBV4-3; abundance: few; d_gene: TRBD2; CDR3nt: TGCGCCAGCAGCCGGACTAGCTCCACCTACAATGAGCAGTTCTTC; CDR3aa: CASSRTSSTYNEQFF
j_gene: TRBJ2-3; len: 15; v_gene: TRBV5-8; abundance: NA; d_gene: NA; CDR3nt: TGTGCCAGCAGCCAGGCCCCCAGACGCACAGATACGCAGTATTTT; CDR3aa: CASSQAPRRTDTQYF
j_gene: TRBJ2-6; len: 19; v_gene: TRBV19; abundance: NA; d_gene: NA; CDR3nt: TGTGCCAGTAGTATAGGCGGGGGCTCTTTTATATCTGGGGCCAACGTCCTGACTTTC; CDR3aa: CASSIGGGSFISGANVLTF
j_gene: TRBJ2-1; len: 15; v_gene: TRBV6-5; abundance: NA; d_gene: TRBD2; CDR3nt: TGTGCCACCGCCGGACTAGCGGGGGGGCAGGGTGAGCAGTTCTTC; CDR3aa: CATAGLAGGQGEQFF
j_gene: TRBJ2-5; len: 16; v_gene: TRBV21-1; abundance: NA; d_gene: NA; CDR3nt: TGTGCCAGCAGCAGGACTAGCGGGGGGCAGCGAGAGACCCAGTACTTC; CDR3aa: CASSRTSGGQRETQYF
j_gene: TRBJ1-2; len: 13; v_gene: TRBV12-3/TRBV12-4; abundance: NA; d_gene: NA; CDR3nt: TGTGCCAGCAGCAGGGGACCCACAAACGGCTACACCTTC; CDR3aa: CASSRGPTNGYTF